A single sample is the source of the 21 T cell receptor beta chains below, sequenced in a study of blood T cell repertoires in COVID-19. Some clones are missing from TCRdb's copy, which holds only in-frame ones; the method was immunoSEQ multiplex PCR. This sample has 160,000 or so clones, with 85% to 95% found just once. The specimen sequenced was peripheral blood. All receptors come from a woman aged 60 to 75 with COVID-19, enrolled during active disease.

Concerning this clone itself: Additional DNA sequences in this sample encode the identical CDR3. V is TRBV19 and J is TRBJ1-5; a possible D gene is TRBD1 (5 bases). The germline gives CDR1 LNHDA, CDR2 SQIVND (reference sequence). Trimming shortened V by 8 bases and J by 1 base, and 6 bases separated the two germline ends. This CDR3 has 12 amino acids. This CDR3 reads CASGGSNQPQHF. CDR3 sequence (DNA): TGTGCCAGTGGGGGGAGCAATCAGCCCCAGCATTTT.

This clone has more than one count but fewer than ten. Other DNA sequences of this sample code for an identical CDR3. The V gene is TRBV6-5, the J gene TRBJ1-2; 9 positions match TRBD1. Germline loops: CDR1 MNHEY, CDR2 SVGAGI. This CDR3 contains 14 residues. V was pared by 6 bases and J by 4 bases, with 6 bases of the junction left unmatched. For the CDR3, the DNA is TGTGCCAGCAGCCTGGGACAGGGAATCTATGGCTACACCTTC. Amino acids: CASSLGQGIYGYTF.

The chain recombines TRBV11-1 with TRBJ2-1; D perhaps matches TRBD1 (5 bases). This CDR3 has 15 amino acids. The germline V and J ends were trimmed by 2 bases and 0 bases, with 8 bases remaining between them. CDR1 and CDR2 (germline): SGHAT, FQDESV (reference sequence). Written as DNA, the CDR3 is TGTGCCAGCAGCTTAAATCAGGGCTCCTACAATGAGCAGTTCTTC. Translating it yields CASSLNQGSYNEQFF. Combining the CDR3 with reference TRBV11-1 and TRBJ2-1 gives the whole variable domain EAEVAQSPRYKITEKSQAVAFWCDPISGHATLYWYRQILGQGPELLVQFQDESVVDDSQLPKDRFSAERLKGVDSTLKIQPAELGDSAMYLCASSLNQGSYNEQFFGPGTRLTVL.

The chain employs TRBV5-1 and TRBJ2-5, with 15 bases fitting TRBD2. The CDR3 totals 17 residues. Germline assignment: CDR1 SGHRS and CDR2 YFSETQ. The V gene end was trimmed by 4 bases and the J gene end by 3 bases; junction bases not matched to a gene: 7. The CDR3, as DNA: TGCGCCAGCAGCGAGGGACTAGCGGGGGGAGTTAAAGAGACCCAGTACTTC. This gives the protein CASSEGLAGGVKETQYF.

This clone appeared once. This chain uses TRBV5-1 with TRBJ1-3; 7 nucleotides match TRBD1. The junction had 6 bases not matched to a gene; V was cut back by 5 bases and J by 4 bases. The CDR3 has 14 residues. CDR1 SGHRS and CDR2 YFSETQ come from the germline V gene. The CDR3 region is CASRTQGGGNTIYF. DNA of the CDR3: TGCGCCAGCAGGACGCAAGGGGGCGGAAACACCATATATTTT. The variable domain in full, completed from reference TRBV5-1 and TRBJ1-3, reads KAGVTQTPRYLIKTRGQQVTLSCSPISGHRSVSWYQQTPGQGLQFLFEYFSETQRNKGNFPGRFSGRQFSNSRSEMNVSTLELGDSALYLCASRTQGGGNTIYFGEGSWLTVV.

This chain uses TRBV7-9 with TRBJ2-3, with D maybe TRBD2 (6 bases). The V gene's germline CDR1 is SEHNR and CDR2 FQNEAQ (reference sequence). This CDR3 is built from 14 residues. V lost 1 base and J lost 3, with 8 bases in between. CDR3: CASSLEGLTDTQYF. In nucleotides, the CDR3 is TGTGCCAGCAGCTTAGAGGGACTGACAGATACGCAGTATTTT.

CDR3 region: CACCPRSTWSGYTF. The CDR3 nucleotides read TGTGCCTGCTGCCCCCGATCGACATGGTCGGGCTACACCTTC. The chain carries TRBV6-5 and TRBJ1-2, with D hard to call. The CDR3 is made up of 14 amino acids. V lost 11 bases, J lost 8 bases, and 24 bases lay in between. Germline lookup yields CDR1 MNHEY and CDR2 SVGAGI.

The chain recombines TRBV25-1 with TRBJ2-5; TRBD2 matches at 8 bases. Germline assignment: CDR1 MGHDK and CDR2 SYGVNS. This CDR3 comprises 13 residues. The trim removed 5 bases at V and 5 bases at J, leaving 4 bases unmatched. CDR3 protein: CASSITGGETQYF. CDR3 bases: TGTGCCAGCAGTATAACGGGGGGGGAGACCCAGTACTTC. The entire variable domain, with the rest obtained from reference TRBV25-1 and TRBJ2-5, is as follows: EADIYQTPRYLVIGTGKKITLECSQTMGHDKMYWYQQDPGMELHLIHYSYGVNSTEKGDLSSESTVSRIRTEHFPLTLESARPSHTSQYLCASSITGGETQYFGPGTRLLVL.

The CDR3 loop is CASSQGLGHTEAFF. The CDR3 DNA is TGCGCCAGCAGCCAAGGTCTGGGGCACACTGAAGCTTTCTTT. The V call is TRBV4-3, the J call TRBJ1-1, with a tentative D call TRBD1 (5 bases). Per germline, CDR1 LGHNA and CDR2 YSLEER. The V end lost 1 base, the J end lost 3 bases, and 9 bases lay between the germline ends. CDR3 length: 14 residues.

The chain uses TRBV5-1 and TRBJ1-5; tentative D call: TRBD1 (5 bases). CDR1 and CDR2 from the germline V gene are SGHRS and YFSETQ. Trimming cost V 2 bases and J 1 base, with 10 bases left between them. The CDR3 covers 15 residues. CDR3 bases: TGCGCCAGCAGCTTCACTGGGGGGAGCAATCAGCCCCAGCATTTT. It codes for CASSFTGGSNQPQHF.

This rearrangement joins TRBV7-2 to TRBJ2-6, with 7 positions matching TRBD2. CDR1 and CDR2 (germline): SGHTA, FQGNSA. V was clipped by 3 bases and J by 1 base; unmatched bases: 9. The CDR3 has 18 amino acids. The CDR3 region has the DNA TGTGCCAGCAGCTTCCGTACGGGGGGAGGATCTGGGGCCAACGTCCTGACTTTC. Its protein is CASSFRTGGGSGANVLTF. Combining the CDR3 with reference TRBV7-2 and TRBJ2-6 gives the whole variable domain GAGVSQSPSNKVTEKGKDVELRCDPISGHTALYWYRQSLGQGLEFLIYFQGNSAPDKSGLPSDRFSAERTGGSVSTLTIQRTQQEDSAVYLCASSFRTGGGSGANVLTFGAGSRLTVL.

CDR3 residues: CGARRDRGSYGYTF. The CDR3 nucleotides are TGTGGGGCGAGGCGGGACAGGGGTTCCTATGGCTACACCTTC. The V and J genes are TRBV6-5 and TRBJ1-2; 10 bases are a match to TRBD1. CDR3 length: 14 amino acids. CDR1 and CDR2 from the germline V gene are MNHEY and SVGAGI.

The chain is built from TRBV4-1 and TRBJ1-1; no clear D. The CDR3 spans 13 residues. Trimming removed 4 bases at V and 1 base at J, with 7 bases between. The germline gives CDR1 MGHRA, CDR2 YSYEKL. In DNA form, the CDR3 reads TGCGCCAGCAGCCTCCGGGGGAACACTGAAGCTTTCTTT. This codes for CASSLRGNTEAFF.

The J gene is TRBJ1-5, the V gene TRBV6-5; 10 positions agree with TRBD1. In germline, CDR1 is MNHEY, CDR2 SVGAGI. J was trimmed by 5 bases and V by 6 bases; bases with no gene match: 4. The CDR3 contains 14 residues. CDR3 nucleotide sequence: TGTGCCAGCAGCCGGACAGGGGGACATCAGCCCCAGCATTTT. It specifies CASSRTGGHQPQHF.

J is TRBJ1-2 and V is TRBV7-2; 7 nucleotides agree with TRBD1. The CDR3 covers 15 residues. Germline loops: CDR1 SGHTA, CDR2 FQGNSA. With V trimmed by 1 base and J by 0 bases, 2 bases remained unmatched. In DNA, the CDR3 is TGTGCCAGCAGCTTAGTAGGGGGCCCTAACTATGGCTACACCTTC. Amino acids: CASSLVGGPNYGYTF. Full variable domain (rest looked up from reference TRBV7-2 and TRBJ1-2): GAGVSQSPSNKVTEKGKDVELRCDPISGHTALYWYRQSLGQGLEFLIYFQGNSAPDKSGLPSDRFSAERTGGSVSTLTIQRTQQEDSAVYLCASSLVGGPNYGYTFGSGTRLTVV.

The CDR3 DNA sequence: TGTGCCATCCAAGGGGGCGCCGGGGGCATCTATGGCTACACCTTC. Its translation: CAIQGGAGGIYGYTF. The chain recombines TRBV28 with TRBJ1-2, with 7 bases lining up with TRBD1. This CDR3 region has 15 residues. Germline V gene lookup returns CDR1 MDHEN and CDR2 SYDVKM. V was clipped by 10 bases and J by 4 bases; unmatched bases: 15.

The rearrangement joins TRBV24-1 to TRBJ2-1; 12 bases match TRBD2. The germline V gene has CDR1 KGHDR and CDR2 SFDVKD. The V gene end was trimmed by 4 bases and the J gene end by 10 bases; junction bases not matched to a gene: 10. The CDR3 consists of 16 residues. The DNA for the CDR3 is TGTGCCACCAGTGAGGATGCTAGCGGGGGGGCCGGGGAGCAGTTCTTC. Encoded protein: CATSEDASGGAGEQFF.

The table lists this clone with a count of one. The chain joins TRBV5-6 to TRBJ2-3; TRBD2 matches at 11 bases. With 4 bases clipped from V and 6 bases from J, the junction kept 7 bases outside the gene matches. CDR1 SGHDT and CDR2 YYEEEE come from the germline V gene. The CDR3 loop spans 15 amino acids. CDR3 in DNA: TGTGCCAGCAGCAGTCGACTAGCGGGGTTGGATACGCAGTATTTT. It codes for CASSSRLAGLDTQYF.

This chain connects TRBV4-3 to TRBJ2-5, with 7 bases identical to TRBD1. Per germline, CDR1 LGHNA and CDR2 YSLEER. This CDR3 has 13 residues. V trimming: 5 bases; J trimming: 1 base; junction bases outside the gene matches: 1. The CDR3 region is CASSTGVQETQYF. In DNA form, the CDR3 reads TGCGCCAGCAGCACAGGGGTCCAAGAGACCCAGTACTTC.

In this sample, this clone turned up a few times. This chain connects TRBV10-1 to TRBJ1-3; the D gene is possibly TRBD1 (6 bases). Looked up from germline, CDR1 is WNHNN and CDR2 is SYGVQD (reference sequence). V was cut by 7 bases and J by 8 bases, with 15 bases left in between. The CDR3 contains 13 residues. Here the CDR3 reads CASNGTPRDTIYF. As DNA, the CDR3 is TGCGCCAGCAACGGGACACCTAGGGACACCATATATTTT.

The chain uses TRBV27 and TRBJ2-7; TRBD1 is a possible D gene (5 bases). The germline gives CDR1 MNHEY, CDR2 SMNVEV (reference sequence). The CDR3 runs to 15 residues. V lost 2 bases and J 2 bases, leaving 13 bases between the germline ends. The CDR3 loop reads CASSLGAGPTYEQYF. The CDR3 DNA reads as TGTGCCAGCAGTTTAGGGGCAGGACCTACCTACGAGCAGTACTTC.